A selection of T cell receptor beta chains follows, all from one sample in a study of CD8 T cells in Susac syndrome. TCRdb redid the calling of the immunoSEQ multiplex PCR reads with MiXCR, one entry per CDR3 protein. The table includes roughly 130,000 distinct CDR3 sequences, more than 90% detected once. Sequencing was done on a sample of CD4+ T cells from PBMCs. These receptor sequences come from a human donor in good health. Each CDR3 is given with its conserved first and last residue.

V: TRBV19; J: TRBJ2-1; CDR3: CASKLDRGRQEQFF
V: TRBV28; J: TRBJ2-1; CDR3: CASSIPLGDNEQFF
V: TRBV3-1; J: TRBJ2-2; CDR3: CASSPVSGITGELFF
V: TRBV14; J: TRBJ1-2; CDR3: CASSQRGYSTNYGYTF
V: TRBV5-1; J: TRBJ2-7; CDR3: CASSLILAGADEQYF
V: TRBV5-1; J: TRBJ1-2; CDR3: CASSSTGGRYGYTF
V: TRBV6-6; J: TRBJ2-6; CDR3: CASRSQGAGANVLTF
V: TRBV7-6; J: TRBJ2-2; CDR3: CASRTRAGELFF
V: TRBV5-1; J: TRBJ2-5; CDR3: CASSLAGGVETQYF
V: TRBV10-3; J: TRBJ2-5; CDR3: CAISEVGETQYF
V: TRBV29-1; J: TRBJ1-1; CDR3: CSAAGGLNTEAFF
V: TRBV29-1; J: TRBJ1-3; CDR3: CSVEEGTGNTIYF
V: TRBV2; J: TRBJ2-4; CDR3: CASSETGNQYF
V: TRBV6-5; J: TRBJ2-1; CDR3: CASSYESGRGFASSYNEQFF
V: TRBV7-9; J: TRBJ2-5; CDR3: CASSLAQPSETQYF
V: TRBV18; J: TRBJ2-2; CDR3: CASSPVGTAVSGELFF
V: TRBV18; J: TRBJ2-7; CDR3: CASSLGPSSSLGEQYF
V: TRBV14; J: TRBJ2-7; CDR3: CASSMTAPYEQYF
V: TRBV19; J: TRBJ2-2; CDR3: CASKSGTVSGELFF
V: TRBV29-1; J: TRBJ2-1; CDR3: CSVEDPRAGGRPPLFF
V: TRBV2; J: TRBJ1-1; CDR3: CASSETQVRTEAFF
V: TRBV30; J: TRBJ1-3; CDR3: CAWSVLDRPRNTIYF
V: TRBV13; J: TRBJ1-5; CDR3: CASSLKRGQRPQHF
V: TRBV30; J: TRBJ2-2; CDR3: CAWSFIRSSGRSNTGELFF
V: TRBV28; J: TRBJ1-1; CDR3: CASIKRETGLTEAFF
V: TRBV12-3/TRBV12-4; J: TRBJ2-7; CDR3: CASRRDTSDVSEQYF
V: TRBV5-6; J: TRBJ2-7; CDR3: CASSRGSGFGEQYF
V: TRBV7-9; J: TRBJ2-3; CDR3: CASSSAGGTDTQYF
V: TRBV2; J: TRBJ1-2; CDR3: CASSLRVGYTF
V: TRBV29-1; J: TRBJ2-5; CDR3: CSVERDRGRGTQYF
V: TRBV3-1; J: TRBJ2-2; CDR3: CASSQDGGAGELFF
V: TRBV19; J: TRBJ2-3; CDR3: CASSPNRRTRGLADTQYF
V: TRBV28; J: TRBJ2-7; CDR3: CASGGLAYEQYF
V: TRBV12-3/TRBV12-4; J: TRBJ2-3; CDR3: CASSRGGSTDTQYF
V: TRBV28; J: TRBJ2-1; CDR3: CASSLALREQFF
V: TRBV29-1; J: TRBJ2-1; CDR3: CSVGSTYNEQFF
V: TRBV5-1; J: TRBJ1-1; CDR3: CASSYVRGSNTEAFF
V: TRBV15; J: TRBJ2-5; CDR3: CATSVRAGDGTQYF
V: TRBV28; J: TRBJ2-6; CDR3: CASRPGEAGANVLTF
V: TRBV4-1; J: TRBJ2-3; CDR3: CASSLSNTGGRTDTQYF
V: TRBV28; J: TRBJ1-1; CDR3: CASSQEGVPTEAFF
V: TRBV29-1; J: TRBJ2-5; CDR3: CSVPGQGGETQYF
V: TRBV12-3/TRBV12-4; J: TRBJ2-7; CDR3: CASSSVAGGSYEQYF
V: TRBV19; J: TRBJ2-2; CDR3: CASQPPGDTGELFF
V: TRBV6-1; J: TRBJ2-3; CDR3: CASSEGVGTTQYF
V: TRBV7-2; J: TRBJ2-7; CDR3: CASSPASGRSEQYF
V: TRBV28; J: TRBJ1-2; CDR3: CASRPTGKEGYTF
V: TRBV29-1; J: TRBJ2-1; CDR3: CSGFGRRAMLNEQFF
V: TRBV20-1; J: TRBJ2-7; CDR3: CSARSGSGLTYEQYF
V: TRBV20-1; J: TRBJ2-7; CDR3: CSARGYVTYEQYF
V: TRBV3-1; J: TRBJ2-7; CDR3: CASSQDSASVVSYEQYF